Below are 8 T cell receptor beta chains sequenced from a single sample in a study of metastatic and nonmetastatic thyroid tumors. No patient received treatment before thyroid surgery. TCRdb reanalyzed the PCR reads via MiXCR. The table shows about 3,500 clones, with 35% to 45% occurring only once. What was sequenced was adjacent normal tissue. Source of these receptors: a male donor with papillary thyroid cancer or a benign thyroid nodule (not recorded which). Some clones in this sample may be carry-over from other donors' samples.

This clone was seen only once. The CDR3 coding sequence is TGCAGTGCTAGACCTCCGGGGGCCAATCAGCCCCAGCATTTT. This gives the protein CSARPPGANQPQHF. The chain is built from TRBV20-1 and TRBJ1-5; D perhaps matches TRBD1 (6 bases). Germline CDR1 DFQATT, CDR2 SNEGSKA (reference sequence). This CDR3 comprises 14 residues. The V gene lost 2 bases and the J gene lost 3 bases, with 11 bases spanning the gap.

This clone is categorized as large. The V and J genes are TRBV5-1 and TRBJ1-2; D is uncertain. V lost 0 bases, J lost 7 bases, and 13 bases lay in between. From germline, CDR1 is SGHRS and CDR2 YFSETQ. This CDR3 contains 14 residues. CDR3 in amino acids: CASSLGPSTGGYTF. CDR3 DNA: TGCGCCAGCAGCTTGGGCCCCTCTACGGGTGGCTACACCTTC.

The chain uses TRBV5-8 and TRBJ1-5; 7 positions match TRBD1. V trimming: 2 bases; J trimming: 6 bases; junction bases outside the gene matches: 8. Germline V CDR1 and CDR2: SGHTS, YDEGEE. The length of the CDR3 is 15 residues. The CDR3 coding sequence is TGTGCCAGCAGCTTCGGCCAGGGGGGAGGTCAGCCCCAGCATTTT. It is translated as CASSFGQGGGQPQHF.

This rearrangement joins TRBV20-1 to TRBJ2-1, with TRBD2 identical over 8 bases. In germline, CDR1 is DFQATT, CDR2 SNEGSKA (reference sequence). This CDR3 is 15 amino acids long. The ends lost 6 bases at V and 3 bases at J; junction bases unmatched: 10. Here the CDR3 reads CSAHEAGEGYNEQFF. In nucleotides, the CDR3 is TGCAGTGCACATGAAGCGGGAGAAGGCTACAATGAGCAGTTCTTC.

This clone is medium-sized (0.01 to 0.1%) in the sample. The chain recombines TRBV5-1 with TRBJ2-3; tentative D call: TRBD2 (5 bases). CDR1 and CDR2 (germline): SGHRS, YFSETQ. The CDR3 extends over 14 amino acids. V shed 1 base and J shed 4 bases, with 10 bases lying between them. The CDR3 reads CASSLFEGSDTQYF. The DNA for the CDR3 is TGCGCCAGCAGCTTGTTTGAGGGATCAGATACGCAGTATTTT.

Here the CDR3 reads CASSDLTGPVDEQFF. The CDR3 DNA follows: TGTGCCAGTAGTGACCTGACAGGGCCGGTCGATGAGCAGTTCTTC. This chain joins TRBV19 and TRBJ2-1, with TRBD1 identical over 7 bases. This CDR3 is 15 amino acids long. Per germline, CDR1 LNHDA and CDR2 SQIVND (reference sequence). V gave up 5 bases and J gave up 8 bases; unmatched junction bases: 12.

This chain links TRBV28 with TRBJ1-2, with D uncertain. The CDR3 loop spans 16 amino acids. Germline lookup yields CDR1 MDHEN and CDR2 SYDVKM. V lost 5 bases and J 0 bases, leaving 16 bases between the germline ends. CDR3 amino acids: CASSAPRVGSNYGYTF. CDR3 DNA sequence: TGTGCCAGCAGTGCGCCGCGGGTCGGATCTAACTATGGCTACACCTTC.

The chain couples TRBV7-2 to TRBJ1-5; no firm D call. V was pared by 3 bases and J by 0 bases, with 6 bases between. Germline-derived CDR1 and CDR2 are SGHTA and FQGNSA. The CDR3 length is 14 residues. CDR3 in amino acids: CASSFSGSNQPQHF. CDR3 nucleotides: TGTGCCAGCAGCTTCTCAGGTAGCAATCAGCCCCAGCATTTT.